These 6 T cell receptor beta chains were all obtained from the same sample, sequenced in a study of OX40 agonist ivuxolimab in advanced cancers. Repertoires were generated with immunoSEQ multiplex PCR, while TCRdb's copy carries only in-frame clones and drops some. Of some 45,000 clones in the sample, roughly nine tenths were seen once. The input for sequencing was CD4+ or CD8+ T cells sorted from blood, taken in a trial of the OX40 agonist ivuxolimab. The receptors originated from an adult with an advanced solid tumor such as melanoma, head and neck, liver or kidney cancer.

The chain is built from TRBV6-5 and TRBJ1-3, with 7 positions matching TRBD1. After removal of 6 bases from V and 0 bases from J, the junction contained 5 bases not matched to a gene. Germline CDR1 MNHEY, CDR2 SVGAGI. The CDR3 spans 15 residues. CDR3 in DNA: TGTGCCAGCAGCCGACAGGGTAGCTCTGGAAACACCATATATTTT. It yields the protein CASSRQGSSGNTIYF.

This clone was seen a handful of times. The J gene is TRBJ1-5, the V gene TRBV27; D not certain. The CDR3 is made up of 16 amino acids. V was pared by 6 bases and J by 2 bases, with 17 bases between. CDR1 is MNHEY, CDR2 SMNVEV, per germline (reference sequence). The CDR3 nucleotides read TGTGCCAGCAGCTCTTCCTCTAAAAGAGGCAATCAGCCCCAGCATTTT. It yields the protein CASSSSSKRGNQPQHF.

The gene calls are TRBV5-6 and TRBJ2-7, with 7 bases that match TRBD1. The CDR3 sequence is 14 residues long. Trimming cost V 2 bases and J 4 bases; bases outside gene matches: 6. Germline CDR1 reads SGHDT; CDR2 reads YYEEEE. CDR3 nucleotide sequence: TGTGCCAGCAGCTTTGGGACAGCCATTTACGAGCAGTACTTC. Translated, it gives CASSFGTAIYEQYF.

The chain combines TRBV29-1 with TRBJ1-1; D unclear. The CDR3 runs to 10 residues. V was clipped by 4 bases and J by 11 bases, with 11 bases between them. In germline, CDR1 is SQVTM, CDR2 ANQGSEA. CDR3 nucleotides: TGCAGCGTTGCCCGGCCGGAGGCTTTCTTT. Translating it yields CSVARPEAFF. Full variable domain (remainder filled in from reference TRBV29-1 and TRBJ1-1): SAVISQKPSRDICQRGTSLTIQCQVDSQVTMMFWYRQQPGQSLTLIATANQGSEATYESGFVIDKFPISRPNLTFSTLTVSNMSPEDSSIYLCSVARPEAFFGQGTRLTVV.

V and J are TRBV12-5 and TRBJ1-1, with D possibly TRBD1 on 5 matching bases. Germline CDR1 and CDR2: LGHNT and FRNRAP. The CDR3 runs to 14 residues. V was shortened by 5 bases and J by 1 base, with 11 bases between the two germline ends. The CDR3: CASGHGTGNTEAFF. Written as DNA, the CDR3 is TGTGCTAGTGGTCATGGGACGGGGAACACTGAAGCTTTCTTT.

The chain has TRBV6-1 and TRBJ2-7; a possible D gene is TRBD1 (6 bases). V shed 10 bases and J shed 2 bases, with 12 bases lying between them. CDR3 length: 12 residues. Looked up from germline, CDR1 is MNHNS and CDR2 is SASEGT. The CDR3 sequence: CATGTQTYEQYF. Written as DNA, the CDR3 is TGTGCCACCGGGACACAAACCTACGAGCAGTACTTC.